This is a list of T cell receptor beta chains from one sample in a study of OX40 agonist ivuxolimab in advanced cancers. Using immunoSEQ multiplex PCR, the repertoire was profiled, and TCRdb retains in-frame clones only, with some absent. The table includes approximately 40,000 clones, about 92% detected once. The sample was CD4+ or CD8+ T cells sorted from blood, taken in a trial of the OX40 agonist ivuxolimab. These TCRs come from an adult with an advanced solid tumor such as melanoma, head and neck, liver or kidney cancer. The CDR3 runs from the conserved cysteine through the conserved F or W. Fields, in order: clone size, J gene, V gene, D gene, CDR3 protein, CDR3 DNA. A D gene is named only where the DNA matches it firmly. The listing skips clone size in some rows; elsewhere it reads once, few, many or a size class.

clone_size: .; j_call: TRBJ2-1; v_call: TRBV27; d_call: .; cdr3_aa: CASSSDSSYNEQFF; cdr3_nt: TGTGCCAGCAGTTCGGACTCTTCTTACAATGAGCAGTTCTTC
clone_size: .; j_call: TRBJ1-1; v_call: TRBV28; d_call: .; cdr3_aa: CASRSSGGGNTEAFF; cdr3_nt: TGTGCCAGCAGATCTTCTGGGGGCGGGAACACTGAAGCTTTCTTT
clone_size: .; j_call: TRBJ2-7; v_call: TRBV13; d_call: TRBD2; cdr3_aa: CASGLGLAGGYSYEQYF; cdr3_nt: TGTGCCAGCGGGCTGGGGCTAGCGGGAGGATACTCCTACGAGCAGTACTTC
clone_size: .; j_call: TRBJ1-1; v_call: TRBV9; d_call: .; cdr3_aa: CASSPNWGDEAFF; cdr3_nt: TGTGCCAGCAGCCCCAATTGGGGAGATGAAGCTTTCTTT
clone_size: .; j_call: TRBJ2-5; v_call: TRBV7-2; d_call: TRBD2; cdr3_aa: CASSPRLAGGLQETQYF; cdr3_nt: TGTGCCAGCAGCCCTAGACTAGCGGGAGGCCTCCAAGAGACCCAGTACTTC
clone_size: .; j_call: TRBJ2-1; v_call: TRBV9; d_call: TRBD2; cdr3_aa: CASSYGLAGYNEQFF; cdr3_nt: TGTGCCAGCAGCTACGGACTAGCGGGGTACAATGAGCAGTTCTTC
clone_size: .; j_call: TRBJ2-7; v_call: TRBV19; d_call: .; cdr3_aa: CASSVFSGLRYEQYF; cdr3_nt: TGTGCCAGTAGTGTCTTTTCGGGACTCCGCTACGAGCAGTACTTC
clone_size: once; j_call: TRBJ1-3; v_call: TRBV2; d_call: .; cdr3_aa: CASSEGPSGNTIYF; cdr3_nt: TGTGCCAGCAGTGAAGGTCCCTCTGGAAACACCATATATTTT
clone_size: .; j_call: TRBJ2-2; v_call: TRBV9; d_call: TRBD2; cdr3_aa: CASSVSGSHTGELFF; cdr3_nt: TGTGCCAGCAGCGTAAGCGGGAGCCACACCGGGGAGCTGTTTTTT
clone_size: .; j_call: TRBJ1-2; v_call: TRBV7-9; d_call: .; cdr3_aa: CASSPSSSGYTF; cdr3_nt: TGTGCCAGCAGCCCGTCGTCGAGTGGCTACACCTTC
clone_size: .; j_call: TRBJ2-2; v_call: TRBV19; d_call: .; cdr3_aa: CASSIGGAGELFF; cdr3_nt: TGTGCCAGTAGTATAGGAGGGGCCGGGGAGCTGTTTTTT
clone_size: .; j_call: TRBJ2-3; v_call: TRBV2; d_call: TRBD2; cdr3_aa: CASSPGLAEYF; cdr3_nt: TGTGCCAGCAGTCCCGGACTAGCAGAGTATTTT
clone_size: .; j_call: TRBJ2-3; v_call: TRBV11-2; d_call: .; cdr3_aa: CASTSRWGETDTQYF; cdr3_nt: TGTGCCAGCACCTCAAGATGGGGAGAGACAGATACGCAGTATTTT
clone_size: .; j_call: TRBJ1-2; v_call: TRBV6-1; d_call: .; cdr3_aa: CASSDLPIYGYTF; cdr3_nt: TGTGCCAGCAGTGATCTTCCTATCTATGGCTACACCTTC
clone_size: .; j_call: TRBJ2-7; v_call: TRBV5-6; d_call: TRBD1; cdr3_aa: CASSRMTLRDREYEQYF; cdr3_nt: TGTGCCAGCAGCCGAATGACTCTCCGGGACAGGGAGTACGAGCAGTACTTC